Listed below are T cell receptor beta chains from one sample, sequenced in a study of blood T cell repertoires in COVID-19. Sequencing was performed with immunoSEQ multiplex PCR; in TCRdb, only in-frame clones are kept and a portion is missing. This table holds approximately 120,000 clones, over 55% found once. The material sequenced was peripheral blood. Receptors were obtained from an older woman with acute or convalescent COVID-19. The CDR3 runs from the conserved cysteine through the conserved F or W. D genes are given only for firm matches. Size values are once, few and many counts, or a class for expanded clones, and some rows have none.

d_gene,abundance,v_gene,j_gene,CDR3nt,CDR3aa
-,few,TRBV19,TRBJ1-2,TGTGCCAGTAGTATATCGGAGTCGAGCTACACCTTC,CASSISESSYTF
-,-,TRBV28,TRBJ2-7,TGTGCCAGCAGGACCTATTTACTGGGCCCCTACGAGCAGTACTTC,CASRTYLLGPYEQYF
-,-,TRBV6-5,TRBJ2-2,TGTGCCAGCCAAAGGGGCGGGGAGCTGTTTTTT,CASQRGGELFF
TRBD1,once,TRBV28,TRBJ1-1,TGTGCCAGCAGTCTTCCGGGACAGGGGTTGACTGAAGCTTTCTTT,CASSLPGQGLTEAFF
TRBD1,once,TRBV5-1,TRBJ1-3,TGCGCCAGCAGCCTAAGCCAGGGGGCGCGTGGAAACACCATATATTTT,CASSLSQGARGNTIYF
-,-,TRBV7-7,TRBJ2-5,TGTGCCAGCAGGGGGTTAGCGGAGGGGGAGACCCAGTACTTC,CASRGLAEGETQYF
-,-,TRBV14,TRBJ2-3,TGTGCCAGCAGCCAAGTCTACAGCACAGATACGCAGTATTTT,CASSQVYSTDTQYF
-,-,TRBV27,TRBJ2-5,TGTGCCAGCAGTTTATCGTGGCAGCAAGAGACCCAGTACTTC,CASSLSWQQETQYF
-,-,TRBV28,TRBJ2-5,TGTGCCAGCAGTTCTCGGACTACTCCAGAGACCCAGTACTTC,CASSSRTTPETQYF
-,few,TRBV6-5,TRBJ2-1,TGTGCCAGCAGGAATAGCGGTGCTATCTACAATGAGCAGTTCTTC,CASRNSGAIYNEQFF
TRBD2,-,TRBV18,TRBJ2-3,TGTGCCAGCTCACCACGGGCTAGCGGGGTTAGTGATACGCAGTATTTT,CASSPRASGVSDTQYF
-,-,TRBV18,TRBJ1-2,TGTGCCAGCTCAGTACGGGATACTGGGGACTATGGCTACACCTTC,CASSVRDTGDYGYTF
-,-,TRBV7-9,TRBJ2-1,TGTGCCAGCAGCTTATATGGCGTGGCTAGTGGTGAGCAGTTCTTC,CASSLYGVASGEQFF
TRBD2,many,TRBV2,TRBJ2-1,TGTGCCAGCAGCAAAGCGGGAGGGCCCTCCGAGCAGTTCTTC,CASSKAGGPSEQFF
-,-,TRBV11-2,TRBJ2-5,TGTGCCAGCAGCTTCTTGACTAGAGAGACCCAGTACTTC,CASSFLTRETQYF
-,-,TRBV7-9,TRBJ1-6,TGTGCCAGCAGCTTAGTACGGGAAAATTCACCCCTCCACTTT,CASSLVRENSPLHF
-,-,TRBV7-2,TRBJ1-5,TGTGCCAGCAGCTTCCAAGGGGATCAGCCCCAGCATTTT,CASSFQGDQPQHF
TRBD1,-,TRBV5-1,TRBJ2-2,TGCGCCAGCAGACCAGGGGGCGCGGGCGGGGAGCTGTTTTTT,CASRPGGAGGELFF
TRBD2,-,TRBV10-3,TRBJ2-7,TGTGCCATCGGACCTCTAGCGGGGGGTTACGAGCAGTACTTC,CAIGPLAGGYEQYF